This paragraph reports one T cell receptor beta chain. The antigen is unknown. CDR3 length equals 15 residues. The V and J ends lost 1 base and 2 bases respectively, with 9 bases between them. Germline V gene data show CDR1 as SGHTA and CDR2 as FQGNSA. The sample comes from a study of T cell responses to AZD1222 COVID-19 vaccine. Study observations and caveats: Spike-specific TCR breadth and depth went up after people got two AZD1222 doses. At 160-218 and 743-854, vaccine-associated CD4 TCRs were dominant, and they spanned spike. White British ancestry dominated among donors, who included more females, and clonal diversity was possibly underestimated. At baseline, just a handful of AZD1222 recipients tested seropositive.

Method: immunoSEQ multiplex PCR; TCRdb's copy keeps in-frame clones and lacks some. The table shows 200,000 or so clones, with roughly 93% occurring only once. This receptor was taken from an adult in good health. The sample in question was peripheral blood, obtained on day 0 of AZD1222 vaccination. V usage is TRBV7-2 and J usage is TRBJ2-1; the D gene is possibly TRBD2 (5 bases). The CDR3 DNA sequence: TGTGCCAGCAGCTTAGGGCTAGCTACCTACAATGAGCAGTTCTTC. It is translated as CASSLGLATYNEQFF.